This TCR beta chain is from a study of cytotoxic CD8 clonotypes in ibrutinib-treated CLL (dated by TCRdb to 2020 to 2023). The study in broad terms: The cohort included some 14 treatment-naive and roughly 10 relapsed/refractory patients; 17 to 18 were IGHV unmutated. Partial responses were observed in 24 patients and complete responses in 2; after a median follow-up of around 68 months, remission was maintained in around 14 patients and progression was observed in approximately twelve. Response samples were obtained after a median of around eleven months of treatment, with a range of roughly 6 to 40 months. On average, each sample yielded 270,000 or so productive templates and roughly 95,000 productive rearrangements. Longitudinal samples were available for about 30% of the roughly 90 trial participants. Cryopreserved peripheral blood mononuclear cells were obtained before treatment, at response, and at either sustained remission or disease progression. Study-level results and caveats: Sampling times were not matched between patients in sustained remission and patients whose disease was progressing, and lymph node repertoires were not examined. Clonality increased at ibrutinib response, stayed stable in sustained remission, and fell back toward baseline at progression. Baseline clonality was found to be higher than that of age-matched healthy donors and was strongly correlated with circulating CD8+ T-cell counts. Public clonotypes were rare and either shrank or stayed stable during treatment, and the rise in clonality at ibrutinib response reflected expansion of private clonotypes.

The goal of deep resolution MiSeq sequencing was a depth between 1 in 1 million and 1 in 200,000 T cells, and coverage averaged 10x per clonotype. TCR beta libraries were generated with the immunoSEQ hsTCRB Kit. Turning to the authors' computational methods: Data were analyzed with ImmunoSEQ Data Assistant and ImmunoSEQ Analyzer, with V, D and J genes assigned per IMGT definitions. Clonality, with values ranging from 0 to 1, was calculated as one minus the normalized Shannon entropy of productive rearrangement frequencies. Only overrepresented clonotypes making up at least 0.05% of the repertoire of each patient were included in the public clonotype analysis. Roughly 12 age-matched healthy donor repertoires from immuneACCESS were used as controls for clonality. This immuneACCESS table, as held by TCRdb, lists in-frame sequences with V and J called but not all clones. Of the missing ones, under half trace to an unresolved V gene in checked studies; the others have no known cause. The V and J calls and the clone size are those of that table, but D and trimming were determined from the DNA. The sample contains approximately 80,000 clones, roughly 86% of them found a single time. Around 5% of the sample is in the top ten clones.

CDR1 and CDR2 were assigned from the germline V gene as MNHNS and SASEGT. The germline ends are 12 bases apart after V is trimmed by 7 bases and J by 0 bases. Including cysteine and phenylalanine, the CDR3 has 14 amino acids. The DNA shown is the 42-base CDR3, in frame from base 1. To note about this clone: Its antigen specificity is not known. Per-base qualities were not stored, and no clone one base away is much larger.

For TCR beta library preparation, 1.5 to 2 micrograms of genomic DNA was extracted from cryopreserved PBMCs. Longitudinal blood samples from CLL patients on ibrutinib monotherapy underwent high-throughput TCR beta sequencing. The patients took part in an open-label, single-center phase 2 trial of ibrutinib monotherapy. The TCR comes from a human donor with chronic lymphocytic leukemia. Sequences were derived from PBMCs, sampled before ibrutinib treatment. The chain employs TRBV6-1 and TRBJ1-1, with the D gene too uncertain to name. The nucleotide sequence reads TGTGCCAGCACCTTGACCGGGCTGAACACTGAAGCTTTCTTT. It translates to CASTLTGLNTEAFF.